The entry below describes one T cell receptor (beta chain). Its antigen is unidentified. The germline V gene encodes CDR1 LNHDA and CDR2 SQIVND (reference sequence). Germline trimming cut 9 bases from V and 7 bases from J; bases unmatched to any gene: 5. CDR3 length equals 13 residues. The sample comes from a study of T cell responses to AZD1222 COVID-19 vaccine. Whole-study context: Pooling of second doses given at about 4 or about 12 weeks was done. Study results and caveats: Sampling that yielded the repertoires occurred only after the peak T cell response.

The repertoire was sequenced with immunoSEQ multiplex PCR; TCRdb's copy has only in-frame clones and lacks some. The sample consists of about 100,000 clones, 88% of them appearing once. This specimen was peripheral blood, taken on day 0 of AZD1222 vaccination. The sequence was collected from an adult in good health. The chain joins TRBV19 to TRBJ1-6; 8 bases map to TRBD1. In DNA form, the CDR3 reads TGTGCCAGCGCCGACAGGGGAAATTCACCCCTCCACTTT. It codes for CASADRGNSPLHF.